Presented here are 26 T cell receptor beta chains from one specimen sequenced in a study of blood T cells in healthy people across ages. PCR was performed a second time for about 7 to 11 cycles using a sample-barcoded 5' primer and a J-beta primer mix. A single record per CDR3 protein comes from TCRdb applying MiXCR to the 5' RACE reads. There are about 590,000 distinct CDR3 sequences in the sample; about 30% occur only once, and 15% to 19% lies in the top ten. Sequencing was done on a sample of blood. The receptors originated from a woman of 80 years or more in good health.

The V gene is TRBV5-1, the J gene TRBJ1-2; TRBD1 matches at 7 bases. Germline CDR1 is SGHRS and CDR2 is YFSETQ. The CDR3 extends over 14 amino acids. The ends lost 6 bases at V and 4 bases at J; junction bases unmatched: 9. CDR3 in DNA: TGCGCCAGCACCGACAGGGCTGCGAGCTATGGCTACACCTTC. It codes for CASTDRAASYGYTF.

Only one count was recorded for this clonotype. A much larger clone lies a single base off, so this may be a read error. CDR3 coding DNA: TGTGCCAGCAGTTTGATGGGAGGGGGTTACAAGCAGTACTTC. Its translation is CASSLMGGGYKQYF. V gene TRBV12-3 or TRBV12-4 combines with J gene TRBJ2-4; a weak D match, TRBD2 (7 bases). Trimming removed 3 bases from V and 13 bases from J, with 19 bases in between. This CDR3 spans 14 amino acids.

This sequence joins TRBV3-1 and TRBJ2-3, with 7 bases identical to TRBD2. Trimming cost V 4 bases and J 7 bases; bases outside gene matches: 14. Germline loops: CDR1 LGHDT, CDR2 YNNKEL (reference sequence). This CDR3 has 16 residues. CDR3 nucleotide sequence: TGTGCCAGCAGCCTTAGCGGGCGGTCCTCTACGCATACGCAGTATTTT. Its protein product is CASSLSGRSSTHTQYF.

Regarding this clonotype: A much larger clone differs from this one at a single base, so this may be a read error. The J gene is TRBJ1-2, the V gene TRBV10-3, with 8 bases fitting TRBD1. V dropped 4 bases and J dropped 6; count of bases not matched to a gene: 4. The length of the CDR3 is 13 residues. In germline, CDR1 is ENHRY, CDR2 SYGVKD. The CDR3 spells CAISADRDHGYTF. The CDR3 DNA is TGTGCCATCAGTGCGGACAGGGACCATGGCTACACCTTC.

The chain joins TRBV7-9 to TRBJ1-1; D is undetermined. The V gene lost 5 bases and the J gene lost 1 base, with 14 bases spanning the gap. The CDR3 has 15 amino acids. Germline V gene lookup returns CDR1 SEHNR and CDR2 FQNEAQ (reference sequence). In nucleotides, the CDR3 is TGTGCCAGCAGCCCCCCGGGGTATCAGAACACTGAAGCTTTCTTT. Its protein product is CASSPPGYQNTEAFF.

This rearrangement joins TRBV3-1 to TRBJ1-2; D might be TRBD1 (5 bases). This CDR3 comprises 12 residues. CDR1 and CDR2 from the germline V gene are LGHDT and YNNKEL (reference sequence). V lost 8 bases and J lost 4, with 11 bases in between. DNA of the CDR3: TGTGCCAGCGGAAACGGGGCCTATGGCTACACCTTC. This encodes CASGNGAYGYTF.

This clonotype was found many times. The rearrangement links TRBV15 to TRBJ2-3; D uncertain. The germline V gene encodes CDR1 LNHNV and CDR2 YYDKDF (reference sequence). The CDR3 covers 12 residues. Trimming removed 3 bases from V and 4 bases from J, with 5 bases in between. DNA of the CDR3: TGTGCCACCAGCAGTGGGTCAGATACGCAGTATTTT. Its translation is CATSSGSDTQYF.

There are a few counts of this clonotype. A read error may be the cause here, since a much bigger clone is one base away. The chain links TRBV5-1 to TRBJ2-1; D is perhaps TRBD1 (5 bases). The closer fit of TRBJ2-7 to the DNA end suggests the J call may be wrong. CDR3 length: 16 amino acids. Germline V lookup: CDR1 SGHRS, CDR2 YFSETQ. CDR3 sequence reads: CASSLDVGPSYNEQYF. CDR3 DNA: TGCGCCAGCAGCTTGGATGTGGGGCCCTCCTACAATGAGCAGTACTTC.

This clonotype was seen many times. CDR3 region: CASSRTSGGAISEQYF. The CDR3 DNA is TGTGCCAGCAGCCGGACTAGCGGGGGGGCCATTAGCGAGCAGTACTTC. The chain recombines TRBV7-2 with TRBJ2-7, with 15 positions matching TRBD2. The CDR3 loop spans 16 amino acids. Germline V gives CDR1 SGHTA, CDR2 FQGNSA. The ends lost 5 bases at V and 6 bases at J; junction bases unmatched: 8.

The CDR3 protein is CASSITTGNTEAFF. Written as DNA, the CDR3 is TGTGCCAGCTCTATAACTACGGGGAACACTGAAGCTTTCTTT. The V call is TRBV6-2 or TRBV6-3, the J call TRBJ1-1; the D is unclear. Trimming removed 8 bases at V and 1 base at J, with 14 bases between. The CDR3 totals 14 residues. Germline lookup yields CDR1 MNHEY and CDR2 SVGEGT.

With regard to this clonotype: A much larger clone lies a single base off, so this may be a read error. The chain links TRBV7-9 to TRBJ1-1; D unresolved. The CDR3 totals 14 residues. CDR1 SEHNR and CDR2 FQNEAQ come from the germline V gene (reference sequence). The CDR3 region is CACSAQTRNTEAFF. The DNA of the CDR3 is TGTGCCTGCAGCGCCCAGACACGGAACACTGAAGCTTTCTTT.

The CDR3 sequence: CSARAPDRVNTEAFF. In DNA, the CDR3 is TGCAGTGCTAGAGCCCCGGACAGGGTTAACACTGAAGCTTTCTTT. The rearrangement uses TRBV20-1 and TRBJ1-1; TRBD1 agrees at 8 bases. The J segment lost 2 bases and the V segment lost 1 base, leaving 6 bases of the junction unmatched. Looked up from germline, CDR1 is DFQATT and CDR2 is SNEGSKA (reference sequence). There are 15 residues in the CDR3.

Comment on this clonotype: The junction departs from the called germline gene at one end, perhaps through a read error. V is TRBV7-2 and J is TRBJ1-3; no clear D gene. CDR1 and CDR2 (germline): SGHTA, FQGNSA. The CDR3 contains 15 residues. Here the CDR3 reads CASSLDGPSGNTRYF. For the CDR3, the DNA is TGTGCCAGCAGCTTAGATGGTCCCTCTGGAAACACCAGATATTTT.

The chain recombines TRBV20-1 with TRBJ1-2; no clear D gene. The V gene's germline CDR1 is DFQATT and CDR2 SNEGSKA (reference sequence). The CDR3 totals 12 residues. The ends were cut back, 0 bases at V and 12 bases at J, with 14 bases in the middle. The CDR3 DNA follows: TGCAGTGCTAGAGAGGGAAGAAGCGGCAACACCTTC. Translating it yields CSAREGRSGNTF.

This clonotype occurred many times. This sequence joins TRBV5-4 and TRBJ2-3; D may be TRBD1 (6 bases). Germline assignment: CDR1 SGHNT and CDR2 YYREEE (reference sequence). Between the trimmed V and J ends, which lost 0 bases and 0 bases, there was a span of 11 bases. The length of the CDR3 is 16 residues. This chain's CDR3 is CASSLVGQFSTDTQYF. CDR3 bases: TGTGCCAGCAGCTTGGTCGGACAGTTTAGCACAGATACGCAGTATTTT. Full variable domain (missing parts from reference TRBV5-4 and TRBJ2-3): ETGVTQSPTHLIKTRGQQVTLRCSSQSGHNTVSWYQQALGQGPQFIFQYYREEENGRGNFPPRFSGLQFPNYSSELNVNALELDDSALYLCASSLVGQFSTDTQYFGPGTRLTVL.

The chain carries TRBV7-9 and TRBJ2-5; the match to TRBD1 covers 8 bases. Germline assignment: CDR1 SEHNR and CDR2 FQNEAQ (reference sequence). V was clipped by 4 bases and J by 5 bases; unmatched bases: 6. The CDR3 spans 14 residues. This CDR3 is CASSSRTGSETQYF. The DNA for the CDR3 is TGTGCCAGCAGCTCTAGGACAGGGTCCGAGACCCAGTACTTC.

The V gene is TRBV4-3, the J gene TRBJ1-2, with D perhaps matching TRBD1 (6 bases). Trimming removed 0 bases at V and 4 bases at J, with 15 bases between. Germline V lookup: CDR1 LGHNA, CDR2 YSLEER. The CDR3 has 16 amino acids. CDR3: CASSQDYTQGPYGYTF. The CDR3 DNA sequence: TGCGCCAGCAGCCAAGATTATACGCAGGGGCCCTATGGCTACACCTTC.

At least ten counts were recorded for this clonotype. The chain links TRBV7-2 to TRBJ2-1; no clear D. Germline assignment: CDR1 SGHTA and CDR2 FQGNSA. The CDR3 has 14 residues. Trimming stripped 7 bases from V and 5 bases from J, with 15 bases between. The CDR3 spells CASTLQPENNEQFF. DNA of the CDR3: TGTGCCAGCACCCTCCAACCCGAGAACAATGAGCAGTTCTTC.

This clonotype was seen more than once but under ten times. J is TRBJ1-1 and V is TRBV3-1; D possibly corresponds to TRBD1 (6 bases). This CDR3 is 15 amino acids long. Trimming left V 1 base short and J 4 bases short, with 13 bases between. Germline assignment: CDR1 LGHDT and CDR2 YNNKEL (reference sequence). The CDR3 reads CASSQGNRDGTEAFF. In DNA form, the CDR3 reads TGTGCCAGCAGCCAAGGAAACAGGGACGGCACTGAAGCTTTCTTT.

The chain carries TRBV9 and TRBJ2-1; D gene ambiguous. CDR1 is SGDLS, CDR2 YYNGEE, per germline. V was clipped by 0 bases and J by 7 bases, with 11 bases between them. This CDR3 spans 14 amino acids. CDR3 in DNA: TGTGCCAGCAGCGTAGCTACGTGGGGAAATGAGCAGTTCTTC. Residues: CASSVATWGNEQFF.

This clonotype has only a few counts. The chain carries TRBV6-1 and TRBJ2-1, with D possibly TRBD1 on 5 matching bases. The CDR3 totals 14 residues. The ends were cut back, 4 bases at V and 2 bases at J, with 9 bases in the middle. The germline gives CDR1 MNHNS, CDR2 SASEGT. The CDR3 loop reads CASSGTGTYNEQFF. DNA for the CDR3: TGTGCCAGCAGTGGAACAGGAACCTACAATGAGCAGTTCTTC.

This clonotype has a count of ten or more. The chain carries TRBV4-2 and TRBJ2-3; the D gene could be TRBD1 or TRBD2 (5 bases each). Germline V gene sequence: CDR1 LGHNA, CDR2 YNFKEQ. The CDR3 is 15 amino acids. Trimming took off 3 bases at V and 4 bases at J, with 14 bases between the two ends. This CDR3 is CASSQRDVWPDTQYF. Written as DNA, the CDR3 is TGTGCCAGCAGCCAGAGGGACGTTTGGCCAGATACGCAGTATTTT.

A word on this clonotype: With a much larger clone just one base away, this may be a read error. The chain links TRBV11-2 to TRBJ2-1; 9 nucleotides agree with TRBD2. J lost 8 bases, V lost 1 base, and 15 bases had no gene match. In germline, CDR1 is SGHAT, CDR2 FQNNGV. The CDR3 extends over 18 amino acids. The CDR3: CASSLAAGTSISRDEQFF. In DNA, the CDR3 is TGTGCCAGCAGCTTAGCGGCCGGGACTAGCATTTCCCGCGATGAGCAGTTCTTC.

The table lists this clonotype with many counts. The rearrangement uses TRBV3-1 and TRBJ2-1, with a possible D match to TRBD2 (7 bases). V was shortened by 0 bases and J by 3 bases, with 15 bases between the two germline ends. Germline CDR1 reads LGHDT; CDR2 reads YNNKEL (reference sequence). CDR3 length: 17 residues. The CDR3 sequence is CASSQDIGGGIYNEQFF. For the CDR3, the DNA is TGTGCCAGCAGCCAAGACATAGGGGGGGGTATCTACAATGAGCAGTTCTTC.

This clonotype was counted ten times or more. This chain joins TRBV9 and TRBJ1-5, with D hard to call. Trimming removed 3 bases from V and 4 bases from J, with 14 bases in between. This CDR3 comprises 15 residues. Germline lookup yields CDR1 SGDLS and CDR2 YYNGEE. The CDR3 loop reads CASSGSRDLNQPQHF. DNA of the CDR3: TGTGCCAGCAGCGGTAGCCGGGATCTAAATCAGCCCCAGCATTTT.

The CDR3 loop reads CASSVDPTRPEAFF. The DNA for the CDR3 is TGTGCCAGCAGCGTAGATCCCACAAGACCTGAAGCTTTCTTT. The J gene is TRBJ1-1, the V gene TRBV9; D not resolved. V dropped 0 bases and J dropped 6 bases, with 12 bases sitting between them. The CDR3 has 14 residues. Germline CDR1 and CDR2: SGDLS and YYNGEE.